The next 32 T cell receptor beta chains were all read from a single sample in a study of blood T cells in healthy people across ages. A J-beta primer mix and a sample-barcoded 5' primer were used in a second PCR of roughly 6 to 11 cycles. One entry per CDR3 protein, called by TCRdb with MiXCR from the 5' RACE reads. Among around 800,000 distinct CDR3 sequences listed, about 47% were seen once. The material sequenced was blood. The receptors here all came from an elderly man in good health.

The genes are TRBV12-5 and TRBJ2-3, with D unclear. Germline loops: CDR1 LGHNT, CDR2 FRNRAP. Trimming shortened V by 1 base and J by 0 bases, and 5 bases separated the two germline ends. The CDR3 runs 14 residues. This CDR3 is CASGLAASTDTQYF. CDR3 DNA: TGTGCTAGTGGTTTGGCGGCTAGCACAGATACGCAGTATTTT. The entire variable domain, with the rest obtained from reference TRBV12-5 and TRBJ2-3, is as follows: DARVTQTPRHKVTEMGQEVTMRCQPILGHNTVFWYRQTMMQGLELLAYFRNRAPLDDSGMPKDRFSAEMPDATLATLKIQPSEPRDSAVYFCASGLAASTDTQYFGPGTRLTVL.

The genes are TRBV6-2 or TRBV6-3 and TRBJ2-6; D unclear. Trimming removed 2 bases at V and 0 bases at J, with 5 bases between. Looked up from germline, CDR1 is MNHEY and CDR2 is SVGEGT. The CDR3 is made up of 15 amino acids. The CDR3 sequence is CASSYDNSGANVLTF. CDR3 in DNA: TGTGCCAGCAGTTACGACAACTCTGGGGCCAACGTCCTGACTTTC.

This chain uses TRBV7-8 with TRBJ2-1; 7 bases align to TRBD2. V lost 5 bases, J lost 7 bases, and 17 bases stayed unmatched. Germline values: CDR1 SGHVS, CDR2 FQNEAQ. This CDR3 contains 17 residues. The CDR3 region has the DNA TGTGCCAGCAGCCAAACGACTGCGGCAGCGGGATTAAATGAGCAGTTCTTC. It encodes CASSQTTAAAGLNEQFF.

This clonotype turned up a few times. The rearrangement joins TRBV20-1 to TRBJ2-5, with D possibly being TRBD2 (6 bases). V lost 6 bases and J lost 1, with 12 bases in between. The CDR3 spans 13 residues. Germline V gene lookup returns CDR1 DFQATT and CDR2 SNEGSKA (reference sequence). CDR3 nucleotides: TGCAGTGCCCCCGTAGCGGCCCAAGAGACCCAGTACTTC. It translates to CSAPVAAQETQYF.

As concerns this clonotype: A much larger clone lies a single base off, so this may be a read error. The chain recombines TRBV15 with TRBJ2-5, with D unresolved. The CDR3 is made up of 14 amino acids. With 1 base removed from V and 2 bases from J, the gap between germline ends came to 8 bases. The germline gives CDR1 LNHNV, CDR2 YYDKDF (reference sequence). The CDR3 bases are TGTGCCACCAGCAGAGCCGGGTCTCAAGAGACCCAGTACTTC. Translating it yields CATSRAGSQETQYF.

On this clonotype itself: A single base separates this from a much larger clone, so it may be a read error. The chain couples TRBV29-1 to TRBJ2-7, with D unclear. The CDR3 is 13 amino acids. The V end lost 7 bases, the J end lost 5 bases, and 18 bases lay between the germline ends. Looked up from germline, CDR1 is SQVTM and CDR2 is ANQGSEA. In DNA form, the CDR3 reads TGCAGCGCCGGCGAAACACACGGAGACGAGCAGTACTTC. It yields the protein CSAGETHGDEQYF.

This clonotype appeared a few times. V is TRBV28 and J is TRBJ1-5; no clear D gene. V was clipped by 6 bases and J by 4 bases, with 13 bases between them. CDR3 size: 14 residues. Per germline, CDR1 MDHEN and CDR2 SYDVKM. DNA of the CDR3: TGTGCCAGCAGACCCGGACGGGATAATCAGCCCCAGCATTTT. Translating gives CASRPGRDNQPQHF.

This clonotype was seen a handful of times. The gene calls are TRBV3-1 and TRBJ2-1; D gene uncertain. Trimming took off 4 bases at V and 4 bases at J, with 8 bases between the two ends. Germline CDR1 is LGHDT and CDR2 is YNNKEL (reference sequence). This CDR3 contains 13 residues. The CDR3 loop reads CASSRRDYNEQFF. DNA of the CDR3: TGTGCCAGCAGCCGTAGGGATTACAATGAGCAGTTCTTC.

The CDR3 reads CASTQRGNNPYEQYF. In nucleotides, the CDR3 is TGTGCCAGCACCCAGCGAGGGAATAATCCCTACGAGCAGTACTTC. The chain has TRBV13 and TRBJ2-5, with a tentative D call TRBD2 (5 bases). The closer fit of TRBJ2-7 to the DNA end suggests the J call may be wrong. Looked up from germline, CDR1 is PRHDT and CDR2 is FYEKMQ (reference sequence). CDR3 length: 15 amino acids.

The V call is TRBV6-2 or TRBV6-3, the J call TRBJ2-3; 11 bases align to TRBD1. The CDR3 consists of 19 residues. V shed 0 bases and J 0 bases; nucleotides not matched to a gene: 8. Germline CDR1 and CDR2: MNHEY and SVGEGT. The CDR3 spells CASSYSSGQGALSTDTQYF. The CDR3 DNA reads as TGTGCCAGCAGTTACTCGAGTGGACAGGGGGCTTTAAGCACAGATACGCAGTATTTT.

This clonotype turned up a few times. The V call is TRBV29-1, the J call TRBJ2-5; 8 bases are shared with TRBD2. This CDR3 comprises 11 residues. In germline, CDR1 is SQVTM, CDR2 ANQGSEA. Unmatched junction bases numbered 4, after V lost 7 bases and J lost 6 bases. The CDR3: CSGGGRQTQYF. In DNA, the CDR3 is TGCAGCGGGGGCGGGAGGCAGACCCAGTACTTC.

This clonotype appeared a few times. The chain has TRBV2 and TRBJ2-7; TRBD2 matches 7 bases. The V and J ends lost 6 bases and 0 bases, in that order; junction bases with no gene match: 8. CDR1 and CDR2 from the germline V gene are SNHLY and FYNNEI. This CDR3 is 15 amino acids long. DNA of the CDR3: TGTGCCAGCAGGGGGGGGAGCGGGAACTCCTACGAGCAGTACTTC. Protein: CASRGGSGNSYEQYF.

This clonotype turned up a few times. The chain employs TRBV29-1 and TRBJ2-7, with D perhaps TRBD1 (6 bases). The germline CDR1 and CDR2 sequences are SQVTM and ANQGSEA. The CDR3 extends over 15 amino acids. V dropped 2 bases and J dropped 2 bases, with 16 bases sitting between them. The CDR3 sequence: CSVELGARPTYEQYF. The CDR3, as DNA: TGCAGCGTTGAATTGGGGGCGAGACCAACCTACGAGCAGTACTTC.

The rearrangement uses TRBV7-9 and TRBJ2-1; possible D gene TRBD2, 7 bases. V lost 5 bases and J 7 bases, leaving 21 bases between the germline ends. The germline CDR1 and CDR2 sequences are SEHNR and FQNEAQ (reference sequence). This CDR3 is 16 amino acids long. The CDR3 DNA follows: TGTGCCAGCAGCCCACAGGGCGGGAGACCTTGGAATGAGCAGTTCTTC. It specifies CASSPQGGRPWNEQFF.

This chain links TRBV28 with TRBJ1-4; no reliable D call. Trimming took off 8 bases at V and 4 bases at J, with 8 bases between the two ends. Germline V gives CDR1 MDHEN, CDR2 SYDVKM. The CDR3 contains 12 residues. For the CDR3, the DNA is TGTGCCAGCGGATTGGGTAATGAAAAACTGTTTTTT. Encoded protein: CASGLGNEKLFF.

This clonotype was counted ten times or more. This chain connects TRBV5-1 to TRBJ2-1, with 9 bases that match TRBD2. J lost 8 bases, V lost 7 bases, and 13 bases had no gene match. This CDR3 is built from 15 residues. Germline CDR1 is SGHRS and CDR2 is YFSETQ. The CDR3 DNA is TGCGCCAGCGCCCGCGGGGTAGCGGGAGTCGATGAGCAGTTCTTC. Amino acids: CASARGVAGVDEQFF.

The V call is TRBV7-2, the J call TRBJ1-1; D not resolved. The germline V gene encodes CDR1 SGHTA and CDR2 FQGNSA. V lost 4 bases to trimming and J lost 3 bases, with 9 bases between them. CDR3 length equals 13 residues. The CDR3 sequence is CASSSYIDTEAFF. CDR3 in DNA: TGTGCCAGCAGCTCGTACATAGACACTGAAGCTTTCTTT.

This clonotype was observed many times. The chain carries TRBV5-1 and TRBJ2-5, with D perhaps matching TRBD1 or TRBD2 (5 bases each). Germline-derived CDR1 and CDR2 are SGHRS and YFSETQ. Trimming removed 4 bases at V and 4 bases at J, with 14 bases between. The CDR3 length is 14 residues. The CDR3 region has the DNA TGCGCCAGCAGCCAAGGGGACCATTCAGAGACCCAGTACTTC. Protein product: CASSQGDHSETQYF.

There are a few counts of this clonotype. This chain joins TRBV5-4 and TRBJ1-4; 9 nucleotides agree with TRBD1. CDR1 SGHNT and CDR2 YYREEE come from the germline V gene (reference sequence). The CDR3 spans 15 residues. V shed 1 base and J 5 bases; nucleotides not matched to a gene: 3. The CDR3 nucleotides are TGTGCCAGCAGCTTGTATGGGACAGGGAATGAAAAACTGTTTTTT. It codes for CASSLYGTGNEKLFF.

This clonotype was counted only a few times. The chain recombines TRBV20-1 with TRBJ2-5, with 13 bases lining up with TRBD2. V trimming: 5 bases; J trimming: 5 bases; junction bases outside the gene matches: 14. The CDR3 totals 17 residues. The germline V gene encodes CDR1 DFQATT and CDR2 SNEGSKA (reference sequence). The CDR3 nucleotides read TGCAGTGCTCATCCCGGGACTAGCGGGACCGAGGGGGAGACCCAGTACTTC. Its protein product is CSAHPGTSGTEGETQYF.

This rearrangement joins TRBV5-4 to TRBJ2-1, with 8 bases that match TRBD1. CDR1 SGHNT and CDR2 YYREEE come from the germline V gene (reference sequence). J was trimmed by 7 bases and V by 4 bases; bases with no gene match: 10. This CDR3 contains 15 residues. The CDR3 protein is CASSRVQGGGNEQFF. As DNA, the CDR3 is TGTGCCAGCAGCAGAGTACAGGGGGGTGGTAATGAGCAGTTCTTC.

The chain combines TRBV10-2 with TRBJ1-1; D perhaps matches TRBD1 (6 bases). V was clipped by 11 bases and J by 1 base, with 11 bases between them. CDR3 length: 12 residues. Germline V gene lookup returns CDR1 WSHSY and CDR2 SAAADI. The CDR3 loop reads CAAGEGNTEAFF. Here the CDR3 DNA reads TGCGCCGCAGGGGAGGGGAACACTGAAGCTTTCTTT.

This clonotype was detected only a few times. This chain links TRBV12-3 or TRBV12-4 with TRBJ2-1, with 11 bases identical to TRBD2. This CDR3 contains 15 residues. The trim removed 5 bases at V and 6 bases at J, leaving 6 bases unmatched. The CDR3 DNA sequence: TGTGCCAGCAGTCCCGGACTAGCGGGCCTCAATGAGCAGTTCTTC. Its protein product is CASSPGLAGLNEQFF.

This chain joins TRBV7-9 and TRBJ2-3; TRBD2 aligns across 8 bases. Germline assignment: CDR1 SEHNR and CDR2 FQNEAQ (reference sequence). This CDR3 comprises 14 residues. V lost 6 bases to trimming and J lost 4 bases; unmatched junction nucleotides: 6. The CDR3: CASSPGLDSDTQYF. As DNA, the CDR3 is TGTGCCAGCAGTCCGGGACTAGACTCAGATACGCAGTATTTT.

Turning to this clonotype: The junction differs from germline at one of its ends, possibly a read error. The chain has TRBV6-4 and TRBJ2-2; no clear D gene. The CDR3 contains 13 residues. Looked up from germline, CDR1 is MRHNA and CDR2 is SNTAGT. The CDR3 loop is CASGESRAGELFF. The CDR3 DNA reads TGTGCCAGCGGTGAGAGTCGGGCCGGGGAGCTGTTTTTT.

V gene TRBV2 combines with J gene TRBJ1-4; D not resolved. This CDR3 contains 15 residues. The V end was cut by 1 base, the J end by 0 bases, with 6 bases between. Per the germline V gene, CDR1 is SNHLY and CDR2 is FYNNEI. Written as DNA, the CDR3 is TGTGCCAGCAGTGAAGGGGGTTCAACTAATGAAAAACTGTTTTTT. Translated, it gives CASSEGGSTNEKLFF.

This clonotype was seen only a few times. The rearrangement joins TRBV18 to TRBJ2-7, with 10 nucleotides matching TRBD2. The junction had 6 bases not matched to a gene; V was cut back by 5 bases and J by 2 bases. The germline gives CDR1 KGHSH, CDR2 LQKENI. The CDR3 sequence is 15 residues long. The CDR3, as DNA: TGTGCCAGCTCAGAAGGGACTAGCGACACCTACGAGCAGTACTTC. It is translated as CASSEGTSDTYEQYF.

This clonotype was found a few times. CDR3 in amino acids: CASSIDPGAGNIQYF. In DNA, the CDR3 is TGTGCCAGCAGCATAGATCCAGGCGCCGGGAACATTCAGTACTTC. This chain links TRBV7-2 with TRBJ2-4; unclear D gene. The germline V gene encodes CDR1 SGHTA and CDR2 FQGNSA. The CDR3 is 15 amino acids. The V end lost 5 bases, the J end lost 7 bases, and 18 bases lay between the germline ends.

The V and J genes are TRBV29-1 and TRBJ2-3; either TRBD1 or TRBD2 may supply D (5 bases each). Germline V gene data show CDR1 as SQVTM and CDR2 as ANQGSEA. CDR3 length: 16 amino acids. V shed 3 bases and J shed 2 bases, with 18 bases lying between them. The CDR3 spells CSVDSPEGWNTDTQYF. CDR3 sequence (DNA): TGCAGCGTTGATTCCCCCGAGGGGTGGAACACAGATACGCAGTATTTT.

In DNA, the CDR3 is TGCAGTGCTAGAGAAGGCAGCTACGAGCAGTACTTC. Its translation is CSAREGSYEQYF. The gene calls are TRBV20-1 and TRBJ2-7; D is unclear. The ends were cut back, 0 bases at V and 3 bases at J, with 6 bases in the middle. The germline V gene has CDR1 DFQATT and CDR2 SNEGSKA (reference sequence). This CDR3 has 12 residues.

In its sample, this clonotype was seen a few times. The rearrangement uses TRBV20-1 and TRBJ2-3; TRBD2 matches 10 bases. The CDR3 sequence is 17 residues long. J lost 4 bases, V lost 3 bases, and 13 bases had no gene match. In germline, CDR1 is DFQATT, CDR2 SNEGSKA (reference sequence). Written as DNA, the CDR3 is TGCAGTGCTAGGTTGAGAGCGGGAGGGCTCTCCCCAGATACGCAGTATTTT. Translating gives CSARLRAGGLSPDTQYF.

This chain uses TRBV11-2 with TRBJ1-1; D gene ambiguous. Trimming took off 5 bases at V and 6 bases at J, with 16 bases between the two ends. Germline V gives CDR1 SGHAT, CDR2 FQNNGV. CDR3 length: 14 amino acids. CDR3 sequence: CASSLRNDRAEAFF. The CDR3, as DNA: TGTGCCAGCAGCCTAAGAAATGACCGGGCTGAAGCTTTCTTT.